A selection of T cell receptor beta chains follows, all from one sample in a study of human T cells and chemical hapten exposure. TCRdb used MiXCR to reprocess the RACE reads, holding one entry per CDR3 protein. The data show a few hundred thousand distinct CDR3 sequences, about 4.8% seen once. Sequenced material: whole blood, taken in connection with sensitization to the hapten diphenylcyclopropenone (DPC). The receptor source for this set is a woman in her forties or fifties with alopecia areata. Some clones in this sample may be carry-over from other donors' samples. CDR3s include the opening cysteine and the closing phenylalanine or tryptophan.

CDR3 protein: CASTLEAGFNEQFF; J gene: TRBJ2-1; V gene: TRBV6-2/TRBV6-3
CDR3 protein: CASSPGQPRAGEKLFF; J gene: TRBJ1-4; V gene: TRBV27
CDR3 protein: CASSRPEGQGESEQFF; J gene: TRBJ2-1; V gene: TRBV19
CDR3 protein: CASSLGLAVDEQFF; J gene: TRBJ2-1; V gene: TRBV12-3/TRBV12-4
CDR3 protein: CSAAESVNYGYTF; J gene: TRBJ1-2; V gene: TRBV20-1
CDR3 protein: CASSWSGISYNEQFF; J gene: TRBJ2-1; V gene: TRBV7-6
CDR3 protein: CASSLTTGRPEAFF; J gene: TRBJ1-1; V gene: TRBV13
CDR3 protein: CSAKAGTGNSPLHF; J gene: TRBJ1-6; V gene: TRBV20-1
CDR3 protein: CAISTGNTEAFF; J gene: TRBJ1-1; V gene: TRBV10-3
CDR3 protein: CSARDNDVNYGYTF; J gene: TRBJ1-2; V gene: TRBV20-1
CDR3 protein: CASSLDWTDTQYF; J gene: TRBJ2-3; V gene: TRBV7-2
CDR3 protein: CASSLVIGSSYNEQFF; J gene: TRBJ2-1; V gene: TRBV7-2
CDR3 protein: CASSHFRETNYNEQFF; J gene: TRBJ2-1; V gene: TRBV14
CDR3 protein: CASSAGTSGTTEQFF; J gene: TRBJ2-1; V gene: TRBV5-1
CDR3 protein: CASSPPTATNEKLFF; J gene: TRBJ1-4; V gene: TRBV7-9
CDR3 protein: CASSLRSADNYEQFF; J gene: TRBJ2-1; V gene: TRBV11-3